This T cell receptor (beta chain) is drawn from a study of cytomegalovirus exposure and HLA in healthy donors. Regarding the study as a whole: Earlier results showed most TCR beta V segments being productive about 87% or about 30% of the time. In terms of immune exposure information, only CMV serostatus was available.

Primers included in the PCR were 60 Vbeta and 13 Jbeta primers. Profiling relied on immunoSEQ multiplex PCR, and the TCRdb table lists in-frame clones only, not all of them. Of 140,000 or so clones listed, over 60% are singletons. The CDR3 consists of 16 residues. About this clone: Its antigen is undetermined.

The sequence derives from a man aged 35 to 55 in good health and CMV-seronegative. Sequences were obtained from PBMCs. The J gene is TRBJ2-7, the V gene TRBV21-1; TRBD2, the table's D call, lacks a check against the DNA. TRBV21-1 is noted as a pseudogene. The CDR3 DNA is TGTGCCAGCAGCAAAGCCCCAGCGGGGGGTTTCTACGAGCAGTACTTC. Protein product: CASSKAPAGGFYEQYF.